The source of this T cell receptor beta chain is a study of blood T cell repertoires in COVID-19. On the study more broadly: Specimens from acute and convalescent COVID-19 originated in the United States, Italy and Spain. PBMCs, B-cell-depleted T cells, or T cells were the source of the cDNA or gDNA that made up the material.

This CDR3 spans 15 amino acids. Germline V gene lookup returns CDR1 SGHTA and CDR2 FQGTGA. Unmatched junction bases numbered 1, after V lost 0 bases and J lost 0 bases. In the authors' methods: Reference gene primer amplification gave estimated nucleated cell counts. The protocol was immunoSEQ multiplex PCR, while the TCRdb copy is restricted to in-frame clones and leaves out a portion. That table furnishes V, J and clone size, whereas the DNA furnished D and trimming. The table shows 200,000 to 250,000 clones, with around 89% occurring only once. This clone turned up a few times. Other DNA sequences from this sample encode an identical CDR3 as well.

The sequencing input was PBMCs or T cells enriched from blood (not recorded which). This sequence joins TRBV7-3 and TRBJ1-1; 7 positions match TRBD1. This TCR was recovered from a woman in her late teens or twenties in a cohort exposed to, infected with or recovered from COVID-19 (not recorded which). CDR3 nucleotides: TGTGCCAGCAGCTTAACCAGGGGGATGAACACTGAAGCTTTCTTT. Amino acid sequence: CASSLTRGMNTEAFF.